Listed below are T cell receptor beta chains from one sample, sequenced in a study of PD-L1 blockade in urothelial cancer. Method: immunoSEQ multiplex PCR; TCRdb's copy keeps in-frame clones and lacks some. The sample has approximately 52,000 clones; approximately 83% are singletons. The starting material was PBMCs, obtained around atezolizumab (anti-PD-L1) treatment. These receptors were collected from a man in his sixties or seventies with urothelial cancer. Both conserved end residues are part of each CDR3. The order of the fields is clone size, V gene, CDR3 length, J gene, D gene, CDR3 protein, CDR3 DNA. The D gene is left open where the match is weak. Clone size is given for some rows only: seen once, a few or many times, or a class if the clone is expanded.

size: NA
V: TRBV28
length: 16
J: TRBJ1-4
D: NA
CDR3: CASSLLGGATNEKLFF
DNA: TGTGCCAGCAGCCTCCTGGGGGGTGCAACTAATGAAAAACTGTTTTTT

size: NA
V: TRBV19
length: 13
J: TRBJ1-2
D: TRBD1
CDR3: CASSIGTGAGYTF
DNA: TGTGCCAGTAGTATAGGGACAGGGGCTGGCTACACCTTC

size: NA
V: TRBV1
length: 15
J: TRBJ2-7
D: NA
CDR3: CTSSQEGTSDYEQYF
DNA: TGCACCAGCAGCCAAGAAGGGACTAGCGACTACGAGCAGTACTTC

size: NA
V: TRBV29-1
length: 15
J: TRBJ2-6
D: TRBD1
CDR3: CSVRGQGYGANVLTF
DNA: TGCAGCGTTCGGGGACAGGGGTACGGGGCCAACGTCCTGACTTTC

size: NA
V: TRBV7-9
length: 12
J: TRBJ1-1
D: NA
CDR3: CASSPTSPEAFF
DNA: TGTGCCAGCAGCCCAACTAGCCCTGAAGCTTTCTTT

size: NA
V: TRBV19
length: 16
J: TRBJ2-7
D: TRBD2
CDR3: CASRYTGRQGSYEQYF
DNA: TGTGCCAGTAGATACACCGGGAGGCAGGGATCTTACGAGCAGTACTTC

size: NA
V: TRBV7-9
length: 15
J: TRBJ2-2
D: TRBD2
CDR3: CASSLGGSDTGELFF
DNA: TGTGCCAGCAGCTTAGGCGGGAGTGACACCGGGGAGCTGTTTTTT

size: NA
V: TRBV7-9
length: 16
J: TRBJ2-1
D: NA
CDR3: CASSLEGGLSYNEQFF
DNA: TGTGCCAGCAGCTTAGAAGGCGGCCTCTCCTACAATGAGCAGTTCTTC

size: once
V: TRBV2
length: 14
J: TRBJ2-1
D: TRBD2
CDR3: CASSELAGGLEQFF
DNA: TGTGCCAGCAGTGAGCTAGCGGGAGGGCTTGAGCAGTTCTTC

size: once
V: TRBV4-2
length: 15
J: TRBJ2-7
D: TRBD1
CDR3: CASSQGTGLSYEQYF
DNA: TGTGCCAGCAGCCAAGGGACAGGACTGTCCTACGAGCAGTACTTC

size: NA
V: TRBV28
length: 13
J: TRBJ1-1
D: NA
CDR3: CASYHTMNTEAFF
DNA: TGTGCCAGCTATCACACTATGAACACTGAAGCTTTCTTT

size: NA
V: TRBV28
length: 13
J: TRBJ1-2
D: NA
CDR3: CASSSSRNYGYTF
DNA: TGTGCCAGCAGTTCCTCGAGGAACTATGGCTACACCTTC

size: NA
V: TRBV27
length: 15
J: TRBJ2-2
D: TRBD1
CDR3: CASSPGQGRTGELFF
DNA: TGTGCCAGCAGTCCAGGACAGGGCCGCACCGGGGAGCTGTTTTTT

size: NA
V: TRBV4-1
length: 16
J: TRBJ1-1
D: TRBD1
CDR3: CASSQYGQGKNTEAFF
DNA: TGCGCCAGCAGCCAGTATGGACAGGGAAAGAACACTGAAGCTTTCTTT

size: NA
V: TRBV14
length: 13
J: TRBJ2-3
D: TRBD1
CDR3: CASRGTGKDTQYF
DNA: TGTGCCAGCAGGGGGACAGGGAAAGATACGCAGTATTTT

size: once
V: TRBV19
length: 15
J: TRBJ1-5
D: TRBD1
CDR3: CASKPDRVDSQPQHF
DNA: TGTGCTAGTAAGCCGGACAGGGTTGACAGTCAGCCCCAGCATTTT

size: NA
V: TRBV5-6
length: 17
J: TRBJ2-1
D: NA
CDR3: CASSPLTATSSYNEQFF
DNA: TGTGCCAGCAGCCCCCTGACCGCGACAAGCTCCTACAATGAGCAGTTCTTC

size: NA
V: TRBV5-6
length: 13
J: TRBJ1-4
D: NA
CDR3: CASSLGGNEKLFF
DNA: TGTGCCAGCAGCTTAGGAGGGAATGAAAAACTGTTTTTT

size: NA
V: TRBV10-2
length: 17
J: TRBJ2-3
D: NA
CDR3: CASSEKRRGRSTDTQYF
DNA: TGCGCCAGCAGTGAGAAGAGGAGGGGGCGTAGCACAGATACGCAGTATTTT

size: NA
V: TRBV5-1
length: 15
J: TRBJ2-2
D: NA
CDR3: CASSLERETTGELFF
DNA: TGCGCCAGCAGCTTGGAACGGGAAACAACCGGGGAGCTGTTTTTT

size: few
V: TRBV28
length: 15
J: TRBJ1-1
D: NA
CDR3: CASSLGGPPATEAFF
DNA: TGTGCCAGCAGTTTGGGGGGTCCTCCGGCGACTGAAGCTTTCTTT

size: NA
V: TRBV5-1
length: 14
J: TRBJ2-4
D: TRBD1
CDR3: CASSLGTGLGIQYF
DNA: TGCGCCAGCAGCTTGGGGACAGGGCTTGGCATTCAGTACTTC

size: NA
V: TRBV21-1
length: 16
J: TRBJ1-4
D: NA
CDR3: CASSRHRLRTNEKLFF
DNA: TGTGCCAGCAGCAGACACAGGTTGAGGACTAATGAAAAACTGTTTTTT

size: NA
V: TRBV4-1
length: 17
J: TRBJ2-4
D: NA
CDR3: CASSQETGKGFQDIQYF
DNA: TGCGCCAGCAGCCAAGAAACAGGGAAAGGTTTCCAGGACATTCAGTACTTC

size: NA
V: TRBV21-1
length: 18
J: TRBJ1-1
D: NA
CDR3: CASSKWGSTGEGGTEAFF
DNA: TGTGCCAGCAGCAAATGGGGTTCGACAGGGGAAGGCGGCACTGAAGCTTTCTTT

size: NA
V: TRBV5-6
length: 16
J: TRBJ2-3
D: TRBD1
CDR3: CASSRVGGQGSRYAYF
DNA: TGTGCCAGCAGCCGCGTAGGCGGACAGGGATCGAGATACGCGTATTTT

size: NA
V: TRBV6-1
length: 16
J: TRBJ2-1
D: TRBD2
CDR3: CASSAPGLAAYNEQFF
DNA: TGTGCCAGCAGTGCACCGGGACTAGCGGCATACAATGAGCAGTTCTTC

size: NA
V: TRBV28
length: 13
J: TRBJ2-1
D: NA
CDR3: CASSRAGISEQFF
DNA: TGTGCCAGCAGCCGCGCGGGGATCAGTGAGCAGTTCTTC

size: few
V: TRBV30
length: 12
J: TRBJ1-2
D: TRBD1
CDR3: CACLHRGYGYTF
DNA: TGTGCCTGCCTGCACAGGGGCTATGGCTACACCTTC

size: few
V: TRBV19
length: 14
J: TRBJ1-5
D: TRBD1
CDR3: CASSIWTGDQPQHF
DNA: TGTGCCAGTAGTATATGGACAGGGGATCAGCCCCAGCATTTT

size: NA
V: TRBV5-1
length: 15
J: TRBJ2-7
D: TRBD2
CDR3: CASSFWTSGSYEQYF
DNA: TGCGCCAGCAGCTTTTGGACTAGCGGGAGTTACGAGCAGTACTTC

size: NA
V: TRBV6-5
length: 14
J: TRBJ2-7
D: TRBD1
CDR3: CASRASGGVNEQYF
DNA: TGTGCCAGCAGGGCCTCAGGGGGCGTAAACGAGCAGTACTTC

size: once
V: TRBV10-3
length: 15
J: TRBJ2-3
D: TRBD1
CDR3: CAISTQTGTPDTQYF
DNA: TGTGCCATCAGTACCCAGACAGGGACGCCAGATACGCAGTATTTT

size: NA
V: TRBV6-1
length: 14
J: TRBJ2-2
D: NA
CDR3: CASSETSAAGELFF
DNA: TGTGCCAGCAGTGAAACGAGCGCGGCCGGGGAGCTGTTTTTT

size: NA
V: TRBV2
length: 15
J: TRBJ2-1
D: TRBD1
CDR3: CASSRGGQGKNEQFF
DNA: TGTGCCAGCAGCAGAGGTGGACAGGGTAAGAATGAGCAGTTCTTC

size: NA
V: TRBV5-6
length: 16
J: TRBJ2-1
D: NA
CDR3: CASSLGGGGLYNEQFF
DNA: TGTGCCAGCAGCTTGGGGGGAGGGGGGCTATACAATGAGCAGTTCTTC

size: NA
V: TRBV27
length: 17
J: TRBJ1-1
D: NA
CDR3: CASSLRALEGLNTEAFF
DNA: TGTGCCAGCAGTTTAAGGGCTTTGGAGGGGCTGAACACTGAAGCTTTCTTT

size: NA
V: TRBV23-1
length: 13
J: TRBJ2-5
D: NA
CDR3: CARGGREWETQYF
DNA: TGCGCCAGAGGGGGGCGGGAGTGGGAGACCCAGTACTTC

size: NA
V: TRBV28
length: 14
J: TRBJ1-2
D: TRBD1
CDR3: CASTIGQGWDGYTF
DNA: TGTGCCAGCACCATCGGACAGGGTTGGGATGGCTACACCTTC

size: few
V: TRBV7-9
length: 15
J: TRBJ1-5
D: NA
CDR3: CASSHGREGNQPQHF
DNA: TGTGCCAGCAGCCACGGAAGGGAGGGCAATCAGCCCCAGCATTTT

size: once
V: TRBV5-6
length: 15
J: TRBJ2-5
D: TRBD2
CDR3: CASSLARLALETQYF
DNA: TGTGCCAGCAGCCTTGCCCGACTAGCGTTGGAGACCCAGTACTTC

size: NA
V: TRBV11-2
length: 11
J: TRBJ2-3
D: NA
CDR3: CASSHTDTQYF
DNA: TGTGCCAGCAGCCACACAGATACGCAGTATTTT

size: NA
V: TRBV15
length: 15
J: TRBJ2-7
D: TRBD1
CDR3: CATSRDRTGSYEQYF
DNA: TGTGCCACCAGCAGAGATAGGACAGGGTCGTACGAGCAGTACTTC

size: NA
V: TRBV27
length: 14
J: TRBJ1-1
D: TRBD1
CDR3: CASSPGQPKLGAFF
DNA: TGTGCCAGCAGCCCGGGACAGCCCAAGTTAGGAGCTTTCTTT

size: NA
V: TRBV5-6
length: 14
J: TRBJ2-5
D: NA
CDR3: CASSQGSLQETQYF
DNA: TGTGCCAGCAGCCAGGGAAGCCTCCAAGAGACCCAGTACTTC

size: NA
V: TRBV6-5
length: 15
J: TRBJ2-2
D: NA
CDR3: CASSRTTSNTGELFF
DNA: TGTGCCAGCAGTCGGACTACCTCGAACACCGGGGAGCTGTTTTTT

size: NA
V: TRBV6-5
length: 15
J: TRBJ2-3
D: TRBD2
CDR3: CASSPTSDSTDTQYF
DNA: TGTGCCAGCAGTCCTACTAGCGATAGCACAGATACGCAGTATTTT

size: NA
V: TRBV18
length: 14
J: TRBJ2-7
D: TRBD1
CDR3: CASSPGTGSYEQYF
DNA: TGTGCCAGCTCACCCGGGACAGGGTCCTACGAGCAGTACTTC

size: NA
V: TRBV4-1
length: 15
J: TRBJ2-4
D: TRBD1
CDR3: CASSHGQGIGNIQYF
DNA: TGCGCCAGCAGCCACGGACAGGGGATCGGAAACATTCAGTACTTC

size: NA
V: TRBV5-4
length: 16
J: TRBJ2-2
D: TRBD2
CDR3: CASSLGTSRDTGELFF
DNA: TGTGCCAGCAGCTTGGGGACTAGTCGAGACACCGGGGAGCTGTTTTTT